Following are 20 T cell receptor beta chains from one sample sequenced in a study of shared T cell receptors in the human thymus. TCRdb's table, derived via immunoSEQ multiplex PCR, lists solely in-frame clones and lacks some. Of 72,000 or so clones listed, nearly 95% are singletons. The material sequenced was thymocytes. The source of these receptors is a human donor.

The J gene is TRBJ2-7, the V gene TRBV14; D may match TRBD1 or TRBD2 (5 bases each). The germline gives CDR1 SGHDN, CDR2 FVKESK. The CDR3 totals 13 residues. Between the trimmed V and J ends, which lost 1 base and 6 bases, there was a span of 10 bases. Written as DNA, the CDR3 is TGTGCCAGCAGCCAAGCCCGGGGCGGCGAGCAGTACTTC. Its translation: CASSQARGGEQYF. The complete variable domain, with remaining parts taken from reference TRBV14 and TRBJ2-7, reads EAGVTQFPSHSVIEKGQTVTLRCDPISGHDNLYWYRRVMGKEIKFLLHFVKESKQDESGMPNNRFLAERTGGTYSTLKVQPAELEDSGVYFCASSQARGGEQYFGPGTRLTVT.

In DNA, the CDR3 is TGTGCCAGTTTTGGACGGAGGAACACTGAAGCTTTCTTT. Its protein product is CASFGRRNTEAFF. This chain uses TRBV6-1 with TRBJ1-1; no reliable D call. The V end lost 9 bases, the J end lost 1 base, and 12 bases lay between the germline ends. Germline CDR1 MNHNS, CDR2 SASEGT. This CDR3 is 13 amino acids long.

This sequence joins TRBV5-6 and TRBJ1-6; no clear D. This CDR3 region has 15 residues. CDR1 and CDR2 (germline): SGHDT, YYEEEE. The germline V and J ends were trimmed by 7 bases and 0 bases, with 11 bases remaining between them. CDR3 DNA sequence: TGTGCCAGCCATGCCGCAAGCTCCTATAATTCACCCCTCCACTTT. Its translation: CASHAASSYNSPLHF.

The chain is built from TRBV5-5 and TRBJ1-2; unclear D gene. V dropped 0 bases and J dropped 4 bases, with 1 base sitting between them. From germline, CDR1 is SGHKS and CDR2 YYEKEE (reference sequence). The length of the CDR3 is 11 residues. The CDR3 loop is CASSLVYGYTF. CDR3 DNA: TGTGCCAGCAGCTTGGTCTATGGCTACACCTTC.

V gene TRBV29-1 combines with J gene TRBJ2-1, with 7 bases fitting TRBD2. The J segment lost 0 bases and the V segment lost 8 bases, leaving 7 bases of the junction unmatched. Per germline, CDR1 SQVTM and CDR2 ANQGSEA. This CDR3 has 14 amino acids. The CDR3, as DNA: TGCAGCCACGGAGGGACTAACTCCTACAATGAGCAGTTCTTC. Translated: CSHGGTNSYNEQFF.

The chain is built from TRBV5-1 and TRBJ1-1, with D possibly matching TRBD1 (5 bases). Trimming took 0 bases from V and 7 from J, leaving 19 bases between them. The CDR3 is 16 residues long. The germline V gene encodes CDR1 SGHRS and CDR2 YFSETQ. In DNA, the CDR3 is TGCGCCAGCAGCTTGGAGCTTTTATTCCGGGGGGTTGAAGCTTTCTTT. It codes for CASSLELLFRGVEAFF.

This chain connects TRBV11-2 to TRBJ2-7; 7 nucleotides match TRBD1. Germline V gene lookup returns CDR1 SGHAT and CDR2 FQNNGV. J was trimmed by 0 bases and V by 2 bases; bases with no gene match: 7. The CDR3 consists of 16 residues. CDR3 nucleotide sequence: TGTGCCAGCAGCTTAAAGGACAGGAGTAGCTCCTACGAGCAGTACTTC. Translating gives CASSLKDRSSSYEQYF.

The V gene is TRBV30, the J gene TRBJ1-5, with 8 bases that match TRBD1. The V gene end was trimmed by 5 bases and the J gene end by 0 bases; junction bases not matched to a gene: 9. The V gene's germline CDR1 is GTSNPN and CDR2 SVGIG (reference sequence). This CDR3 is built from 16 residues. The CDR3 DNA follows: TGTGCCTGGGGTTCCGGGACAGGAGATAGCAATCAGCCCCAGCATTTT. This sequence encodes CAWGSGTGDSNQPQHF.

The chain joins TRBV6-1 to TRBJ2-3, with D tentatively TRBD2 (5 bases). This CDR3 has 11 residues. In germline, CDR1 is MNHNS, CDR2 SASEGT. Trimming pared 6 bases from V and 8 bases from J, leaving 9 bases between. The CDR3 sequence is CASRQSGTQYF. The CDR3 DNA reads TGTGCCAGCAGACAAAGCGGTACGCAGTATTTT.

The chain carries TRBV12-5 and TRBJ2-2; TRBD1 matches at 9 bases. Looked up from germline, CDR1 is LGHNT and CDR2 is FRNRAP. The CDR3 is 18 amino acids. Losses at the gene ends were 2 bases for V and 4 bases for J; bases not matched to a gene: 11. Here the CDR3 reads CASGLPPGQGKSTGELFF. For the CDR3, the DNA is TGTGCTAGTGGTTTGCCCCCAGGACAGGGGAAATCCACCGGGGAGCTGTTTTTT.

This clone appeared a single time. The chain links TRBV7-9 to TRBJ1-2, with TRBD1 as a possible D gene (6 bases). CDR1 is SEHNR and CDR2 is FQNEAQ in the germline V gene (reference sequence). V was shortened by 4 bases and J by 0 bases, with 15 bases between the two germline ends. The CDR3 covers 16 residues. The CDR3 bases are TGTGCCAGCAGCTCTCGGGACGGACAGACTAACTATGGCTACACCTTC. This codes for CASSSRDGQTNYGYTF.

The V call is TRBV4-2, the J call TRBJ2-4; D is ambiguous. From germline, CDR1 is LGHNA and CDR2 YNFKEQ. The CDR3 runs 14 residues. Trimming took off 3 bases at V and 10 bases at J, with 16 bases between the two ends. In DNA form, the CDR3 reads TGTGCCAGCAGCCACGCTTTTTTGACGCCAATTCAGTACTTC. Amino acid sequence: CASSHAFLTPIQYF.

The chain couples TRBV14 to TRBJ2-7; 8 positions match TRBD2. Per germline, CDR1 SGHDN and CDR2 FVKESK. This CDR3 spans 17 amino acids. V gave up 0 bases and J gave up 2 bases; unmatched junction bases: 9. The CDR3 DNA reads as TGTGCCAGCAGCCAAGAATCCAGCGGGGGTCACACCTACGAGCAGTACTTC. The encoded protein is CASSQESSGGHTYEQYF.

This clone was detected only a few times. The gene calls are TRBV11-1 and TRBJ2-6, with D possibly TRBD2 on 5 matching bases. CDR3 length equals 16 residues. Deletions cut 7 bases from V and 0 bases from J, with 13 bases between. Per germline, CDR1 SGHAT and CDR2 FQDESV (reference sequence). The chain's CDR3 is CASKGGLPSGANVLTF. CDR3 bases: TGTGCCAGCAAAGGAGGACTCCCCTCTGGGGCCAACGTCCTGACTTTC.

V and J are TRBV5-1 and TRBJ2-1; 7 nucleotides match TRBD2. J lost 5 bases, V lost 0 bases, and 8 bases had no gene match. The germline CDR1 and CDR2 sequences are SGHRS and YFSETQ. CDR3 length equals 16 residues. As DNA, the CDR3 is TGCGCCAGCAGCTTGGGACCCGGAAGCGGGGACAATGAGCAGTTCTTC. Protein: CASSLGPGSGDNEQFF. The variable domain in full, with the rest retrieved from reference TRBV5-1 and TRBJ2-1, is KAGVTQTPRYLIKTRGQQVTLSCSPISGHRSVSWYQQTPGQGLQFLFEYFSETQRNKGNFPGRFSGRQFSNSRSEMNVSTLELGDSALYLCASSLGPGSGDNEQFFGPGTRLTVL.

CDR3 protein: CASSLGQGYEQFF. The DNA of the CDR3 is TGTGCCAGCAGTTTGGGTCAGGGATATGAGCAGTTCTTC. This chain links TRBV27 with TRBJ2-1; the D gene is possibly TRBD1 (5 bases). V was pared by 3 bases and J by 8 bases, with 11 bases between. This CDR3 region has 13 residues. Germline assignment: CDR1 MNHEY and CDR2 SMNVEV (reference sequence).

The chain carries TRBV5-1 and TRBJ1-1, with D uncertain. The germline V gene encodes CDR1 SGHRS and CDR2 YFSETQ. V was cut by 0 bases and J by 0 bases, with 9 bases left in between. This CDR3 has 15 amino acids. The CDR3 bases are TGCGCCAGCAGCTTGGTCAAGGGAATGAACACTGAAGCTTTCTTT. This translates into CASSLVKGMNTEAFF.

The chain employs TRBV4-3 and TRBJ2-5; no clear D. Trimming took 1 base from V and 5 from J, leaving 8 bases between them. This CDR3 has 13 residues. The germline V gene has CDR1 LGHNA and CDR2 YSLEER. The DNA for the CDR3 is TGCGCCAGCAGCCAAGTAGTAAGGGAGACCCAGTACTTC. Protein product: CASSQVVRETQYF.

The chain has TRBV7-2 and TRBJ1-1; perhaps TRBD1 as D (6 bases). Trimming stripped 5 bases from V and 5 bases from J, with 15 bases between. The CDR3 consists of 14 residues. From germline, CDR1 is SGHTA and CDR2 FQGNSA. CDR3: CASSPRTVITEAFF. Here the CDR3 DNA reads TGTGCCAGCAGCCCCAGGACAGTTATTACTGAAGCTTTCTTT.

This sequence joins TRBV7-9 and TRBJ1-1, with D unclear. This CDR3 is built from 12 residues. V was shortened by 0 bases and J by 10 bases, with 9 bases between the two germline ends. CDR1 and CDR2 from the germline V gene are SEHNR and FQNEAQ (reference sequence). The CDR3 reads CASSLAAAAAFF. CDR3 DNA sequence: TGTGCCAGCAGCTTAGCGGCAGCCGCAGCTTTCTTT.